This is a list of T cell receptor beta chains from one sample in a study of graft-versus-host responses after intestinal transplantation. Assay used: immunoSEQ multiplex PCR; TCRdb lists only in-frame clones, some missing. Of 40,000 to 55,000 clones in the sample, approximately 88% were seen once. What these receptors recognize is not known. The specimen comprised unstimulated CD4+ T cells sorted from spleen or lymph node cells, sampled before transplant. The receptor set was obtained from a human donor who was the organ donor for an intestinal transplant. Each CDR3 is given with its conserved first and last residue.

V gene,CDR3 protein
TRBV5-4,CASSFNRGIQYF
TRBV5-6,CASSRKVSGRSPYEQYF
TRBV7-2,CASSLEARGYTF
TRBV19,CASSLSMGQKKQYF
TRBV6-4,CASSDSSGRPDTQYF
TRBV15,CATSRDGEADGYTF
TRBV4-1,CASSQTGSLGNTIYF
TRBV6-1,CATSFNSNQPQHF
TRBV6-5,CASKLAGANEQFF
TRBV29-1,CSVEGPASGSTDTQYF
TRBV7-3,CASSLTGGPGELFF
TRBV7-2,CASSFYISGTYEQYF
TRBV5-6,CASSFYSREGADTQYF
TRBV6-5,CASSLHGGMNTEAFF
TRBV21-1,CASSNVRAGGPYNEQFF
TRBV28,CASSTQVFQETQYF